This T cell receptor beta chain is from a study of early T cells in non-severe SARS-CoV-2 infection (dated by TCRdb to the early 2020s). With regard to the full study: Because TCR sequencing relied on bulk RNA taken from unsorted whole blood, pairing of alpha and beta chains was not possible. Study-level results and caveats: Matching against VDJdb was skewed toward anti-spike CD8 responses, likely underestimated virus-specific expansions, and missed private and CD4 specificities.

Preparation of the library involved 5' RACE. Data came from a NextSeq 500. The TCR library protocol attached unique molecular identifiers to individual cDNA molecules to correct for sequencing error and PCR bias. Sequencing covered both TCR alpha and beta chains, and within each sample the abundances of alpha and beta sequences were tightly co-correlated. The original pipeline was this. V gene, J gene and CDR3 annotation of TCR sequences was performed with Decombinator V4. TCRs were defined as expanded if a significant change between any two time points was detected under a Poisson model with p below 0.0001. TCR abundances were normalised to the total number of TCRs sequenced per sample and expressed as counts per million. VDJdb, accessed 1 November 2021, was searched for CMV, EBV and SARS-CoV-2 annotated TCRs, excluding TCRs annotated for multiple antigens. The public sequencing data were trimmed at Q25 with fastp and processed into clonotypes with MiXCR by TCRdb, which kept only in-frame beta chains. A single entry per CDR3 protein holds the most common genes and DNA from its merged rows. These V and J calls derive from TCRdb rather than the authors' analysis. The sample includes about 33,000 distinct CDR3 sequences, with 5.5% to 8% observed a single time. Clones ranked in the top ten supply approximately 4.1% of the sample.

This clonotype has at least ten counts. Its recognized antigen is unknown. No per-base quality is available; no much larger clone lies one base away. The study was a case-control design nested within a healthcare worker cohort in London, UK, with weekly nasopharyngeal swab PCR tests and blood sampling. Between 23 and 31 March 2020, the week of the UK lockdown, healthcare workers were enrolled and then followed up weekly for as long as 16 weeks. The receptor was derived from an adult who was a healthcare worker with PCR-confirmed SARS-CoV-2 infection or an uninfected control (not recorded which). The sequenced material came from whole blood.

The sequenced DNA: TGTGCCAGCAGCGTACACCGCGAGCAGTTCTTC. Translation gives CASSVHREQFF. This sequence uses TRBV11-2 and TRBJ2-1; the D gene cannot be resolved reliably. CDR1 SGHAT and CDR2 FQNNGV are derived from the germline V gene. V loses 5 bases, J loses 10 bases, and the germline ends lie 9 bases apart. The CDR3 covers 11 residues, taking in both the cysteine and the phenylalanine. The entry retains the CDR3 DNA only, 33 bases that are in frame from base 1.